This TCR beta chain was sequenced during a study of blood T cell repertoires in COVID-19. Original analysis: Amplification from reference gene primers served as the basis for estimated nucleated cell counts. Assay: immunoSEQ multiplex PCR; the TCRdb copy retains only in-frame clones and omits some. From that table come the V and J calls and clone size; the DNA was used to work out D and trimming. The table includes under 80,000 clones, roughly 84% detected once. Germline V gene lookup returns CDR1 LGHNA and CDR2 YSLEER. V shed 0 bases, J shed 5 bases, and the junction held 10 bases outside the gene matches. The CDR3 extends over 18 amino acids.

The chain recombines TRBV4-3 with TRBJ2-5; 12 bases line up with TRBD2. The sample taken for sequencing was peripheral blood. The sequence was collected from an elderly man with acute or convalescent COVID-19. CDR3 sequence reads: CASSQDSRLAGEEETQYF. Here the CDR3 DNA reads TGCGCCAGCAGCCAAGATTCCCGACTAGCGGGAGAGGAGGAGACCCAGTACTTC.